One sample yielded the 15 T cell receptor beta chains listed below, sequenced in a study of beta chain features in type 1 diabetes. Since all of the isolated RNA was reverse transcribed, expressed TCRB transcripts were what got sequenced. The assay was immunoSEQ multiplex PCR, and TCRdb's table has in-frame clones only and misses some. Of around 300,000 clones listed, approximately 8% were seen once; the top ten hold roughly 0.94%. The sequencing input was central memory CD4+ T cells from blood. The source is a woman between 18 and 29 years old in good health.

Ten or more counts support this clone. This rearrangement joins TRBV18 to TRBJ1-4; D is possibly TRBD1 (6 bases). V dropped 4 bases and J dropped 12 bases, with 21 bases sitting between them. The CDR3 loop spans 15 amino acids. Germline CDR1 is KGHSH and CDR2 is LQKENI. This CDR3 reads CASSREQGWNAQLFF. In DNA form, the CDR3 reads TGTGCCAGCTCACGAGAACAGGGTTGGAATGCACAACTGTTTTTT. Based on the CDR3 plus reference TRBV18 and TRBJ1-4, the full variable domain is NAGVMQNPRHLVRRRGQEARLRCSPMKGHSHVYWYRQLPEEGLKFMVYLQKENIIDESGMPKERFSAEFPKEGPSILRIQQVVRGDSAAYFCASSREQGWNAQLFFGSGTQLSVL.

The chain employs TRBV4-2 and TRBJ1-6; D gene unclear. This CDR3 region has 12 residues. The ends were cut back, 6 bases at V and 8 bases at J, with 8 bases in the middle. Germline values: CDR1 LGHNA, CDR2 YNFKEQ. The CDR3 reads CASSQADSPLHF. In DNA form, the CDR3 reads TGTGCCAGCAGTCAGGCCGATTCACCCCTCCACTTT.

This clone was observed a handful of times. This chain links TRBV5-4 with TRBJ2-2, with 9 bases fitting TRBD1. Germline loops: CDR1 SGHNT, CDR2 YYREEE (reference sequence). V was clipped by 4 bases and J by 0 bases; unmatched bases: 7. This CDR3 region has 17 residues. CDR3 sequence (DNA): TGTGCCAGCAGCATGGACAGGGGCCGGGCGAACACCGGGGAGCTGTTTTTT. This gives the protein CASSMDRGRANTGELFF.

Notes on this clone: At the DNA level, this CDR3 is encoded by other sequences in the same sample as well. This chain uses TRBV7-3 with TRBJ1-1; D gene ambiguous. Trimming removed 1 base at V and 4 bases at J, with 7 bases between. The CDR3 is 13 residues long. Germline CDR1 is SGHTA and CDR2 is FQGTGA. The CDR3 DNA follows: TGTGCCAGCAGCTTAATGCGCGGCACTGAAGCTTTCTTT. It specifies CASSLMRGTEAFF.

Here the CDR3 DNA reads TGTGCCAGCAGCTTGGAGCGCTCTGGTCATGAGCAGTTCTTC. Its translation: CASSLERSGHEQFF. The chain couples TRBV5-4 to TRBJ2-1; D is undetermined. The V end was cut by 0 bases, the J end by 8 bases, with 12 bases between. The CDR3 spans 14 residues. The germline V gene encodes CDR1 SGHNT and CDR2 YYREEE (reference sequence).

The chain links TRBV7-2 to TRBJ2-5; no clear D. V was clipped by 4 bases and J by 2 bases, with 11 bases between them. Germline V gene sequence: CDR1 SGHTA, CDR2 FQGNSA. The CDR3 is 14 residues long. In DNA, the CDR3 is TGTGCCAGCAGCTCCCGGCTTGTTCAAGAGACCCAGTACTTC. The encoded protein is CASSSRLVQETQYF.

The sample holds many counts of this clone. The chain employs TRBV29-1 and TRBJ2-3; 9 nucleotides align to TRBD2. In germline, CDR1 is SQVTM, CDR2 ANQGSEA. The ends lost 6 bases at V and 2 bases at J; junction bases unmatched: 9. This CDR3 spans 15 amino acids. The chain's CDR3 is CSVLGSGGTTDTQYF. The CDR3 nucleotides read TGCAGCGTCCTTGGCAGCGGGGGGACCACAGATACGCAGTATTTT.

This clone has just one count. The V and J genes are TRBV7-2 and TRBJ1-2; D unclear. This CDR3 is 14 amino acids long. The germline gives CDR1 SGHTA, CDR2 FQGNSA. Trimming left V 5 bases short and J 4 bases short, with 14 bases between. This CDR3 is CASSPQSGPYGYTF. Written as DNA, the CDR3 is TGTGCCAGCAGCCCCCAAAGCGGCCCCTATGGCTACACCTTC.

The chain uses TRBV6-5 and TRBJ1-2; D unclear. The CDR3 consists of 12 residues. Germline V gene data show CDR1 as MNHEY and CDR2 as SVGAGI. V dropped 6 bases and J dropped 5 bases, with 10 bases sitting between them. The CDR3: CASRVPGYGYTF. CDR3 DNA sequence: TGTGCCAGCAGGGTACCGGGTTATGGCTACACCTTC.

This clone has a count of ten or more. This sequence joins TRBV4-2 and TRBJ1-4, with D hard to call. Deletions cut 0 bases from V and 14 bases from J, with 13 bases between. CDR1 is LGHNA, CDR2 YNFKEQ, per germline. The CDR3 sequence is 13 residues long. The CDR3 DNA reads as TGTGCCAGCAGCCAAGATATTTTGCAGCCTCTGTTTTTT. Translated: CASSQDILQPLFF.

This clone turned up a few times. V gene TRBV28 combines with J gene TRBJ2-5; 9 nucleotides agree with TRBD2. The germline V gene encodes CDR1 MDHEN and CDR2 SYDVKM. CDR3 length: 15 amino acids. V dropped 3 bases and J dropped 5; count of bases not matched to a gene: 7. CDR3 in DNA: TGTGCCAGCAGTTTCGGTAGCGGGGGTAAGGAGACCCAGTACTTC. This translates into CASSFGSGGKETQYF.

This clone was observed a few times. V and J are TRBV5-4 and TRBJ2-7, with 7 positions matching TRBD2. CDR3 length: 15 residues. V lost 4 bases and J lost 0; bases outside the gene matches: 7. Germline CDR1 and CDR2: SGHNT and YYREEE (reference sequence). The CDR3 reads CASSALGRGSYEQYF. In DNA, the CDR3 is TGTGCCAGCAGCGCACTAGGGAGGGGCTCCTACGAGCAGTACTTC.

In its sample, this clone was seen a few times. The rearrangement joins TRBV18 to TRBJ2-7, with 7 bases matching TRBD1. With 6 bases clipped from V and 4 bases from J, the junction kept 9 bases outside the gene matches. The germline V gene encodes CDR1 KGHSH and CDR2 LQKENI. CDR3 length: 14 amino acids. The CDR3 is CASSLGQTIYEQYV. Here the CDR3 DNA reads TGTGCCAGCTCGCTGGGACAGACGATATACGAGCAGTACGTC.

This clone was recorded many times. The rearrangement links TRBV10-3 to TRBJ2-7; no reliable D call. The CDR3 contains 12 residues. Per germline, CDR1 ENHRY and CDR2 SYGVKD. Trimming shortened V by 10 bases and J by 3 bases, and 13 bases separated the two germline ends. The CDR3 DNA reads as TGTGCCACAGCCCAAGGGAACTACGAGCAGTACTTC. It specifies CATAQGNYEQYF.

The V gene is TRBV27, the J gene TRBJ2-7; D remains unclear. V dropped 4 bases and J dropped 0 bases, with 7 bases sitting between them. The CDR3 consists of 13 residues. The germline gives CDR1 MNHEY, CDR2 SMNVEV (reference sequence). CDR3 bases: TGTGCCAGCAGTTCCCATAGCTCCTACGAGCAGTACTTC. Amino acids: CASSSHSSYEQYF.